This T cell receptor beta chain was recorded in a study of T cell repertoires in ileal Crohn's disease. Around 0.55 micrograms of biopsy DNA per sample underwent TCRB immunosequencing. Sequencing used immunoSEQ multiplex PCR; TCRdb keeps in-frame clones, though not all of them. The table records thousands of clones, about 96% of them present only once. This clone was counted a few times. The specimen sequenced was ileal tissue. This TCR was recovered from an adult with Crohn's disease.

The DNA of the CDR3 is TGTGCCAGCAGCCTCCGAGCGGGGGACACGCCGAACACCGGGGAGCTGTTTTTT. This sequence encodes CASSLRAGDTPNTGELFF. The chain has TRBV9 and TRBJ2-2; TRBD2 matches at 8 bases. J lost 0 bases, V lost 4 bases, and 11 bases had no gene match. Germline loops: CDR1 SGDLS, CDR2 YYNGEE. The CDR3 totals 18 residues.